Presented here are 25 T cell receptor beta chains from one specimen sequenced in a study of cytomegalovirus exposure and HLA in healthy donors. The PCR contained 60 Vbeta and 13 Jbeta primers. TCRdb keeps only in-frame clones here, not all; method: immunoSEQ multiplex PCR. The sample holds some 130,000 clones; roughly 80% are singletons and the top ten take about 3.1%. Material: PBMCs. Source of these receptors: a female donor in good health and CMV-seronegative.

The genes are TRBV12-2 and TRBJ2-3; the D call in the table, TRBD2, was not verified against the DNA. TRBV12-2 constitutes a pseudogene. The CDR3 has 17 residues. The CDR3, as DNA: TGTGCAAGTCGCCCCCTCCGCGGTAGCGGGAGCACAGATACGCAGTATTTT. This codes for CASRPLRGSGSTDTQYF.

Written as DNA, the CDR3 is TGTGCCAGCAGCACTCATGGACAGGGCAGAGATACGCAGTATTTT. It translates to CASSTHGQGRDTQYF. This chain uses TRBV7-9 with TRBJ2-3, with 8 bases fitting TRBD1. This CDR3 is 15 amino acids long. V trimming: 5 bases; J trimming: 5 bases; junction bases outside the gene matches: 9. CDR1 and CDR2 (germline): SEHNR, FQNEAQ (reference sequence).

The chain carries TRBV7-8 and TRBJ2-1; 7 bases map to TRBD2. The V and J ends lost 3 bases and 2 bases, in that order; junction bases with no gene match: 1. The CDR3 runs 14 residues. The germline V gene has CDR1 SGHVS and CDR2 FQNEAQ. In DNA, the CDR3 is TGTGCCAGCAGCTTGGGGACTACCTACAATGAGCAGTTCTTC. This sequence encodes CASSLGTTYNEQFF.

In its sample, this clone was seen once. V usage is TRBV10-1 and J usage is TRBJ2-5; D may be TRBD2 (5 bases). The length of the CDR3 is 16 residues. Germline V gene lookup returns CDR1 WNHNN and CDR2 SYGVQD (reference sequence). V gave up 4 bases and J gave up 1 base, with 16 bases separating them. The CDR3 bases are TGCGCCAGCAGTGGGGGTCGGAGGAGATCCCAAGAGACCCAGTACTTC. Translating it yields CASSGGRRRSQETQYF.

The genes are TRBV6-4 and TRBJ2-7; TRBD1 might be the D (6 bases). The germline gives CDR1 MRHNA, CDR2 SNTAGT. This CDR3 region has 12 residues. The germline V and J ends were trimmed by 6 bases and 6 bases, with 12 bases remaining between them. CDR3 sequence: CASSTEGGEQYF. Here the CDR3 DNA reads TGTGCCAGCAGCACCGAAGGGGGCGAGCAGTACTTC.

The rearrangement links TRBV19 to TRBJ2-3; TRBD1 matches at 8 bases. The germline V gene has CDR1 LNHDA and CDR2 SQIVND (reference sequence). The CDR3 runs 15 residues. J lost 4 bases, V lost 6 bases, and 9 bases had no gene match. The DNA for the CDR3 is TGTGCCAGTAGCGGGATCGGACAGGGCCCAGATACGCAGTATTTT. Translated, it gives CASSGIGQGPDTQYF. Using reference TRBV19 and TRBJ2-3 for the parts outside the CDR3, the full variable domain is DGGITQSPKYLFRKEGQNVTLSCEQNLNHDAMYWYRQDPGQGLRLIYYSQIVNDFQKGDIAEGYSVSREKKESFPLTVTSAQKNPTAFYLCASSGIGQGPDTQYFGPGTRLTVL.

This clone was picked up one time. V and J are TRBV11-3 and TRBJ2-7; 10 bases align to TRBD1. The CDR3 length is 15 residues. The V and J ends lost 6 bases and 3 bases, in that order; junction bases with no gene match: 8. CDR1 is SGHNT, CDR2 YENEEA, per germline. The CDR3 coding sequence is TGTGCCAGCAGTCCAGATGGGACAGGGGACTACGAGCAGTACTTC. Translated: CASSPDGTGDYEQYF.

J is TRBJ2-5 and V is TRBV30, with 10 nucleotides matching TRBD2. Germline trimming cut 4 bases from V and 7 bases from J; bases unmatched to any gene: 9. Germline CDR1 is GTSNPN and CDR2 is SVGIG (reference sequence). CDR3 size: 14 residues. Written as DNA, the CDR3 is TGTGCCTGGAATCGACTAGCGGGCCCAGGGACCCAGTACTTC. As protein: CAWNRLAGPGTQYF. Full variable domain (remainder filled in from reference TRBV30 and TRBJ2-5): SQTIHQWPATLVQPVGSPLSLECTVEGTSNPNLYWYRQAAGRGLQLLFYSVGIGQISSEVPQNLSASRPQDRQFILSSKKLLLSDSGFYLCAWNRLAGPGTQYFGPGTRLLVL.

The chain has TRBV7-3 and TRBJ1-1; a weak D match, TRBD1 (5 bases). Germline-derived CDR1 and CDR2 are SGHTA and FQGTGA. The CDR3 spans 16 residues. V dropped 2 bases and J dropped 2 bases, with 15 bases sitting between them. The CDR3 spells CASSLVGGGANTEAFF. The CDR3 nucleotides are TGTGCCAGCAGCTTAGTGGGGGGTGGGGCAAACACTGAAGCTTTCTTT.

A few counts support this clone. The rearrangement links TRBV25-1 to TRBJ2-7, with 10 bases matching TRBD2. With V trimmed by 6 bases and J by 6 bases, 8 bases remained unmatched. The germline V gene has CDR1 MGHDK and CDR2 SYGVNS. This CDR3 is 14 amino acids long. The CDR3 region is CASRLAGGGSEQYF. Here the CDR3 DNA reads TGTGCCAGCAGATTAGCGGGAGGTGGAAGCGAGCAGTACTTC.

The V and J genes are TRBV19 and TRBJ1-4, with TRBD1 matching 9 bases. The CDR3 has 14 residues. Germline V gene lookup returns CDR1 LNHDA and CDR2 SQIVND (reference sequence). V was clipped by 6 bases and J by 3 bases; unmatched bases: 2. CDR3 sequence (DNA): TGTGCCAGTAGACAGGGGGCTGCTAATGAAAAACTGTTTTTT. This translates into CASRQGAANEKLFF. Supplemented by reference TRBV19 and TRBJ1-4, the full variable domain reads DGGITQSPKYLFRKEGQNVTLSCEQNLNHDAMYWYRQDPGQGLRLIYYSQIVNDFQKGDIAEGYSVSREKKESFPLTVTSAQKNPTAFYLCASRQGAANEKLFFGSGTQLSVL.

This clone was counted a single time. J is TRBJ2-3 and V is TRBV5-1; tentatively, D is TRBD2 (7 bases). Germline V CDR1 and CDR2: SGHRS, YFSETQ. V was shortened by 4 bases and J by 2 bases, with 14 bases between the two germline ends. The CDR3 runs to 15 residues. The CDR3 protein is CASSPYGGPTDTQYF. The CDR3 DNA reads TGCGCCAGCAGCCCCTACGGGGGGCCCACAGATACGCAGTATTTT.

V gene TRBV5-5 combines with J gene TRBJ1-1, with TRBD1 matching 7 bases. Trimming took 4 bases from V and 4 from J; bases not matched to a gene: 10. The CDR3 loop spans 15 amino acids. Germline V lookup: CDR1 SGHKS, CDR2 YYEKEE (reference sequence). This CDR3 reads CASSGDSQSSTEAFF. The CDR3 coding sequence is TGTGCCAGCAGCGGGGACAGCCAGTCCTCCACTGAAGCTTTCTTT.

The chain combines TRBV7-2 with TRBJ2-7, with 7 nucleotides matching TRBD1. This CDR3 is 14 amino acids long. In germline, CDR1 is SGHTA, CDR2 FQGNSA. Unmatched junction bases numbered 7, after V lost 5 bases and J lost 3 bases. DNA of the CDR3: TGTGCCAGCAGCCCCCGGGACAGCCACTACGAGCAGTACTTC. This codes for CASSPRDSHYEQYF.

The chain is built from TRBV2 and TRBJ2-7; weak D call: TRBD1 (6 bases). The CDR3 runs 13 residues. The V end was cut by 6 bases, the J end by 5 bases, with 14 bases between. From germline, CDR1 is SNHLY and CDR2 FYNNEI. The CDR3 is CASRRQGPNEQYF. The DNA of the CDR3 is TGTGCCAGCAGACGGCAGGGGCCCAACGAGCAGTACTTC.

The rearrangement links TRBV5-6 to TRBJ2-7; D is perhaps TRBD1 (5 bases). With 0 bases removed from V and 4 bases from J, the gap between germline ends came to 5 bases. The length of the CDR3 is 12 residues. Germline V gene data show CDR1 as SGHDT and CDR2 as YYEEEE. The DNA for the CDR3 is TGTGCCAGCAGCTTGGAGGGGTACGAGCAGTACTTC. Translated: CASSLEGYEQYF. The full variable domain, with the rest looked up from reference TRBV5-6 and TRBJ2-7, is DAGVTQSPTHLIKTRGQQVTLRCSPKSGHDTVSWYQQALGQGPQFIFQYYEEEERQRGNFPDRFSGHQFPNYSSELNVNALLLGDSALYLCASSLEGYEQYFGPGTRLTVT.

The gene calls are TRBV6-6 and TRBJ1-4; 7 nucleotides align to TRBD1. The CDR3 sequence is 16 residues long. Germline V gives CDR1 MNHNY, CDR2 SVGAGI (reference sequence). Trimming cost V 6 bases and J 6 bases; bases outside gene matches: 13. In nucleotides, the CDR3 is TGTGCCAGCAGGGCTCGAGGGGGCTACGGGGATGAAAAACTGTTTTTT. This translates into CASRARGGYGDEKLFF.

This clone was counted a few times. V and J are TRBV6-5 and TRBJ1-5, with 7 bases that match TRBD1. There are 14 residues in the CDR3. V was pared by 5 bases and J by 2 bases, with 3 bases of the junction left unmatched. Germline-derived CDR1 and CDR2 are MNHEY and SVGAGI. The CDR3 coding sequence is TGTGCCAGCAGTGACAGGGAGGGCAATCAGCCCCAGCATTTT. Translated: CASSDREGNQPQHF.

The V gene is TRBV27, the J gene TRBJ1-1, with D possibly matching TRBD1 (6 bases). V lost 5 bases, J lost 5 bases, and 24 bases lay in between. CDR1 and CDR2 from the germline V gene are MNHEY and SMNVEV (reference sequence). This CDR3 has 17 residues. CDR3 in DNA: TGTGCCAGCAGTCCTATAACCCCCCCCAGGGGAAGGACTGAAGCTTTCTTT. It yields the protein CASSPITPPRGRTEAFF.

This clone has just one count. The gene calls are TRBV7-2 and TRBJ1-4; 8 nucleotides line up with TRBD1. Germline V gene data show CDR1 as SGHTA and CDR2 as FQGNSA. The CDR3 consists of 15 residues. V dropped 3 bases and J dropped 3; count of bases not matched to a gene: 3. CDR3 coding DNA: TGTGCCAGCAGCTTCGACAGGGGAGCTAATGAAAAACTGTTTTTT. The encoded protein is CASSFDRGANEKLFF.

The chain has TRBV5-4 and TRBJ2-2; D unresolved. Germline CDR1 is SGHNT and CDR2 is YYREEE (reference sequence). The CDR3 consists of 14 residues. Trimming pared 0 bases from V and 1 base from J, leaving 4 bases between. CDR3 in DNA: TGTGCCAGCAGCTTGGCGGGGAACACCGGGGAGCTGTTTTTT. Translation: CASSLAGNTGELFF.

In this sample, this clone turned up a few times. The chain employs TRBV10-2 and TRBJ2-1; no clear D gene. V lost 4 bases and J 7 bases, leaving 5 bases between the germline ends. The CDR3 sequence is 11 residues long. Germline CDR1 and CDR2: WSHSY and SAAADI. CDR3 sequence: CASSVENEQFF. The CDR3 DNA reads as TGCGCCAGCAGTGTCGAGAATGAGCAGTTCTTC.

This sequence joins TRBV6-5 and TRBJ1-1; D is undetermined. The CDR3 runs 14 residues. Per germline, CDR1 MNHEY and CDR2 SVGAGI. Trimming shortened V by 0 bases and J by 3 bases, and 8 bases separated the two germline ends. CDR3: CASSYSREYTEAFF. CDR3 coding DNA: TGTGCCAGCAGTTACTCAAGGGAGTACACTGAAGCTTTCTTT.

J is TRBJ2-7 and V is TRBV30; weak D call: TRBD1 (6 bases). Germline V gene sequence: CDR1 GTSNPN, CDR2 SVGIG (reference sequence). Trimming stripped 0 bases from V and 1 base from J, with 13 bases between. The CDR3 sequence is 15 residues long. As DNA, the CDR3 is TGTGCCTGGAGTGTAGTGCAGGGGCGATCCTACGAGCAGTACTTC. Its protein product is CAWSVVQGRSYEQYF. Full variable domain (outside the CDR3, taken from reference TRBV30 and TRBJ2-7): SQTIHQWPATLVQPVGSPLSLECTVEGTSNPNLYWYRQAAGRGLQLLFYSVGIGQISSEVPQNLSASRPQDRQFILSSKKLLLSDSGFYLCAWSVVQGRSYEQYFGPGTRLTVT.

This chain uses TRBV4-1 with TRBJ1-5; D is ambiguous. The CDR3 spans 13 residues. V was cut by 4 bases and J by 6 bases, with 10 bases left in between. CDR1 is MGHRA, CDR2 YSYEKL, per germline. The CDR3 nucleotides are TGCGCCAGCAGCCCCTTCACGGGTCAGCCCCAGCATTTT. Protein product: CASSPFTGQPQHF.